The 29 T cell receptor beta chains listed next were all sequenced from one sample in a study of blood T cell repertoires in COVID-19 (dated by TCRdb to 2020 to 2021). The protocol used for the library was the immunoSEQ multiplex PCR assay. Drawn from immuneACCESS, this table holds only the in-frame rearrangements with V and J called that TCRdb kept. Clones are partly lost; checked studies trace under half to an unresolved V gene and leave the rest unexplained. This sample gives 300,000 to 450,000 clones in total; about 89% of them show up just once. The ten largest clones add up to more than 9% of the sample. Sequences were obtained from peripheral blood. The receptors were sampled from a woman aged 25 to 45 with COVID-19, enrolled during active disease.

CDR3 DNA sequence: TGCGCCAGCAGCTTGGGACTAGCGGGAGGGCCATCAGATACGCAGTATTTT. It encodes CASSLGLAGGPSDTQYF. The chain is built from TRBV5-1 and TRBJ2-3; the match to TRBD2 covers 14 bases. Germline CDR1 is SGHRS and CDR2 is YFSETQ. J lost 4 bases, V lost 0 bases, and 4 bases had no gene match. The CDR3 contains 17 residues.

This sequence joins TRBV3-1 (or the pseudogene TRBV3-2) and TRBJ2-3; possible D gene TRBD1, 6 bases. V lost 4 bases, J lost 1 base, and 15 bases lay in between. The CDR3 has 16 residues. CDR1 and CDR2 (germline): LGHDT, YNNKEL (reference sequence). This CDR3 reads CASSLIQGVGTDTQYF. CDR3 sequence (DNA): TGTGCCAGCAGCCTAATACAGGGAGTGGGCACAGATACGCAGTATTTT.

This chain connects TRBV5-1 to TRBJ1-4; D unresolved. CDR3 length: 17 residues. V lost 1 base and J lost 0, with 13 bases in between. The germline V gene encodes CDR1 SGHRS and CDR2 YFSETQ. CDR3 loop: CASSLFGGFATNEKLFF. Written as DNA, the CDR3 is TGCGCCAGCAGCTTGTTTGGAGGATTTGCAACTAATGAAAAACTGTTTTTT.

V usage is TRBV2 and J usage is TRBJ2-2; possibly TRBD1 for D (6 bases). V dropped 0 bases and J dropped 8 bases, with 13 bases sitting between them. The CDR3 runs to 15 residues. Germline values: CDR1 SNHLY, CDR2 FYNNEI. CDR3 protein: CASSEAWTAIGELFF. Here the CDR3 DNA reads TGTGCCAGCAGTGAAGCCTGGACAGCAATAGGGGAGCTGTTTTTT.

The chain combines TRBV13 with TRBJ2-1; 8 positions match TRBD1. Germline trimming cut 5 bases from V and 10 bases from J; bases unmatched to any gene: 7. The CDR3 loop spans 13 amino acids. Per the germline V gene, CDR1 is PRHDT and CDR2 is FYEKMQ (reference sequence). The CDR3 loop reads CASSPGQGGEQFF. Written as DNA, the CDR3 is TGTGCCAGCAGCCCAGGACAGGGCGGGGAGCAGTTCTTC.

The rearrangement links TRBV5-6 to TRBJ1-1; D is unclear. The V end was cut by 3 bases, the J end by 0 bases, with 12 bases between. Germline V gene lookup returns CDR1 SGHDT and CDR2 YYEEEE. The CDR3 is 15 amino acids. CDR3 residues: CASSSDGWMNTEAFF. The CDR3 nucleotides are TGTGCCAGCAGCTCTGACGGGTGGATGAACACTGAAGCTTTCTTT.

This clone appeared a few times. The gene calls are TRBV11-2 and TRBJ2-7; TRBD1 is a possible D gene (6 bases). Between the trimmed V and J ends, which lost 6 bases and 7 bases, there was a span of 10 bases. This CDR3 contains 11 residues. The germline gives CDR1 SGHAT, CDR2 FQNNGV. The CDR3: CASSGTFEQYF. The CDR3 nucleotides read TGTGCCAGCAGTGGGACATTTGAGCAGTACTTC.

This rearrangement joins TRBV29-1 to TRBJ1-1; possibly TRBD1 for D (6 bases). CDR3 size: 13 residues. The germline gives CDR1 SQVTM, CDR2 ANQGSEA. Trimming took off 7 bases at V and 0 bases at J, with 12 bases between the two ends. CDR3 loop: CSAVGHLNTEAFF. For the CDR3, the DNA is TGCAGCGCCGTGGGACACTTGAACACTGAAGCTTTCTTT.

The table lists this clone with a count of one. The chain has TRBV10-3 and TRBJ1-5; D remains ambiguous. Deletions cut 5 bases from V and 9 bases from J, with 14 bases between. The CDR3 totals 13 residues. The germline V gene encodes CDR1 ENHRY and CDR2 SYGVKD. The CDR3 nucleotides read TGTGCCATCAGTCACAAGGGAGAAACGCCCCAGCATTTT. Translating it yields CAISHKGETPQHF.

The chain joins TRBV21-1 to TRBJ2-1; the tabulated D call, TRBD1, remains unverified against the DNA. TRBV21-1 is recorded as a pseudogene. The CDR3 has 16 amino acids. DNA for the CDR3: TGTGCCAGCAGCAAAGGGGGCCGCGGAACCTACAATGAGCAGTTCTTC. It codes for CASSKGGRGTYNEQFF.

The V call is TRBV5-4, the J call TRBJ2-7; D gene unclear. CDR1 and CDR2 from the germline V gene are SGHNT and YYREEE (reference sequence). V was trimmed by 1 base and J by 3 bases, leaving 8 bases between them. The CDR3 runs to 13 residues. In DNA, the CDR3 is TGTGCCAGCAGCTTGAGCCCCTACTACGAGCAGTACTTC. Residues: CASSLSPYYEQYF.

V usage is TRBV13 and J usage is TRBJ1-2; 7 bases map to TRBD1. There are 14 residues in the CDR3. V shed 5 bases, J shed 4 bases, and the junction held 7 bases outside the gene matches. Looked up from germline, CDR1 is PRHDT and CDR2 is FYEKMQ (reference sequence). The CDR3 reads CASSREQGLYGYTF. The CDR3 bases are TGTGCCAGCAGCCGCGAACAGGGGCTCTATGGCTACACCTTC. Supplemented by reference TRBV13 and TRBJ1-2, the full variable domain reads AAGVIQSPRHLIKEKRETATLKCYPIPRHDTVYWYQQGPGQDPQFLISFYEKMQSDKGSIPDRFSAQQFSDYHSELNMSSLELGDSALYFCASSREQGLYGYTFGSGTRLTVV.

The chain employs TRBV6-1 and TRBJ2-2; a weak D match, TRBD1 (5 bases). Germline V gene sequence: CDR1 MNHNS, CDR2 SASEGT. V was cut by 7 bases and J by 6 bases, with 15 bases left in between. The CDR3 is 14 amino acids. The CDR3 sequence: CASTVMQGSGELFF. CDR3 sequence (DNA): TGTGCCAGCACCGTGATGCAGGGCTCCGGGGAGCTGTTTTTT.

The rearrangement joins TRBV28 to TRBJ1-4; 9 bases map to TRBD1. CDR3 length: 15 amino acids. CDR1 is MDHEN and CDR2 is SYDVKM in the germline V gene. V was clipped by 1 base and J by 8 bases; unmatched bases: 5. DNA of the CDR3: TGTGCCAGCAGTTTATCGGGACAGGGAGTGGAAAAACTGTTTTTT. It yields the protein CASSLSGQGVEKLFF. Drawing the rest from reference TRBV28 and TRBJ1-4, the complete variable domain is DVKVTQSSRYLVKRTGEKVFLECVQDMDHENMFWYRQDPGLGLRLIYFSYDVKMKEKGDIPEGYSVSREKKERFSLILESASTNQTSMYLCASSLSGQGVEKLFFGSGTQLSVL.

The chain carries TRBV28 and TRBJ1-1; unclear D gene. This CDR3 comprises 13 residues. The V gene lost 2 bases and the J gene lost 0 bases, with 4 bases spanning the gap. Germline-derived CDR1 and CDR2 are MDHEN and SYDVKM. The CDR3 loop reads CASSLRLNTEAFF. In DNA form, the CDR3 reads TGTGCCAGCAGTTTACGGTTGAACACTGAAGCTTTCTTT.

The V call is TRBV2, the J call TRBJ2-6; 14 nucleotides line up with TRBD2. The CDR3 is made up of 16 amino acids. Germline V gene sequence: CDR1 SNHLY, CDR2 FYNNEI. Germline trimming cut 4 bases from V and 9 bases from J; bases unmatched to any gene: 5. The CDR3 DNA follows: TGTGCCAGCAGTGCAGGACTAGCGGGAGGAATCAACGTCCTGACTTTC. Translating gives CASSAGLAGGINVLTF.

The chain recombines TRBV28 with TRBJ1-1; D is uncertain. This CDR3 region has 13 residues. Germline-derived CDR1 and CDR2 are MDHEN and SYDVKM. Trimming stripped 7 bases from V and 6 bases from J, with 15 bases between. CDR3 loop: CASTIGVGAEAFF. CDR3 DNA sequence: TGTGCCAGCACCATTGGGGTCGGGGCTGAAGCTTTCTTT.

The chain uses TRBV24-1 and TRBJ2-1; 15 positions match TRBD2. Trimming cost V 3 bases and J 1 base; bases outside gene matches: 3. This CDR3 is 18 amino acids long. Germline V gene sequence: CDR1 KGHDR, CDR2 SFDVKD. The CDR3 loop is CATSDLGLAGGSYNEQFF. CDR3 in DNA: TGTGCCACCAGTGATCTGGGACTAGCGGGAGGTTCCTACAATGAGCAGTTCTTC.

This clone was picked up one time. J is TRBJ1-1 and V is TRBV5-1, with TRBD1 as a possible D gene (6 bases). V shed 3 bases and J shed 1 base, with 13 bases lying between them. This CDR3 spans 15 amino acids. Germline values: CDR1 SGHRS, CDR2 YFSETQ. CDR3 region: CASSSLQGQNTEAFF. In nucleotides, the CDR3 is TGCGCCAGCAGCTCATTACAGGGACAGAACACTGAAGCTTTCTTT.

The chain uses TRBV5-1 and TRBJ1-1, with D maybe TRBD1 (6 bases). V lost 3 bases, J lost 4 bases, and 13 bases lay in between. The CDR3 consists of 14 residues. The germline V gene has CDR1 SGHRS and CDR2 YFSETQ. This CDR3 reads CASSSGVGITEAFF. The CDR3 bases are TGCGCCAGCAGCTCAGGGGTTGGGATCACTGAAGCTTTCTTT.

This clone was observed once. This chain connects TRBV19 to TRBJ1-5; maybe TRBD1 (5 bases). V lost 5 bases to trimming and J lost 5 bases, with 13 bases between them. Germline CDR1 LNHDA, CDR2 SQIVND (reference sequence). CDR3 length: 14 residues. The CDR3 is CASSVRVTDQPQHF. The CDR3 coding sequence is TGTGCCAGTAGTGTCAGGGTGACAGATCAGCCCCAGCATTTT.

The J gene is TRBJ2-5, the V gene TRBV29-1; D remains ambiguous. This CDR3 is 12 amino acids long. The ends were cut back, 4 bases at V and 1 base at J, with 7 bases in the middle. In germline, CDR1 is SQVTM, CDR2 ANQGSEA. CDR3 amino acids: CSVGLSQETQYF. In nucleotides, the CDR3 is TGCAGCGTTGGGCTCAGCCAAGAGACCCAGTACTTC.

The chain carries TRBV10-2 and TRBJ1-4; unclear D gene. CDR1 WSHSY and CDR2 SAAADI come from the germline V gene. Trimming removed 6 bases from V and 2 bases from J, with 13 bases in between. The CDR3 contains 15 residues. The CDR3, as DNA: TGCGCCAGCAGCTCCGGACTGTCCACTAATGAAAAACTGTTTTTT. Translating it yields CASSSGLSTNEKLFF.

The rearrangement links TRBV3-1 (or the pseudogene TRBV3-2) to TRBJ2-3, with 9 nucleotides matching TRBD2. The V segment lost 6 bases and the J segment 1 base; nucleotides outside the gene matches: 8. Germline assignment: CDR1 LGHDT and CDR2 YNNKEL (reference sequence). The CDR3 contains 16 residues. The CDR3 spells CASRKNSGSGTDTQYF. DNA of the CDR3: TGTGCCAGCAGGAAAAATAGCGGGAGCGGCACAGATACGCAGTATTTT.

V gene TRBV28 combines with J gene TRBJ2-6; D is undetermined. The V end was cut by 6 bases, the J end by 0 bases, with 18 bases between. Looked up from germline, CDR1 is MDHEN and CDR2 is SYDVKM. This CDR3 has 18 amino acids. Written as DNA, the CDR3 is TGTGCCAGCAGGTCCAATGCCCCCACATTCTCTGGGGCCAACGTCCTGACTTTC. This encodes CASRSNAPTFSGANVLTF.

CDR3 bases: TGTGCCAGCTCATGGACTAGCGGGAGCACAGATACGCAGTATTTT. Amino acid sequence: CASSWTSGSTDTQYF. The chain combines TRBV6-4 with TRBJ2-3; 11 bases fit TRBD2. Per the germline V gene, CDR1 is MRHNA and CDR2 is SNTAGT. This CDR3 is 15 amino acids long. The V segment lost 8 bases and the J segment 0 bases; nucleotides outside the gene matches: 4.

This CDR3 is CASSPPQGEPQHF. CDR3 nucleotides: TGTGCCAGCAGCCCCCCGCAAGGGGAGCCCCAGCATTTT. J is TRBJ1-5 and V is TRBV7-9; perhaps TRBD1 as D (5 bases). This CDR3 is 13 amino acids long. V gave up 5 bases and J gave up 8 bases, with 13 bases separating them. Germline V CDR1 and CDR2: SEHNR, FQNEAQ (reference sequence).

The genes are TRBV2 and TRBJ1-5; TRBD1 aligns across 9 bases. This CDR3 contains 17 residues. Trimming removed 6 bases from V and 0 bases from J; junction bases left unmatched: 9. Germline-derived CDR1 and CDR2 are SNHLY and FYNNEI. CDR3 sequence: CASRRGTGFYSNQPQHF. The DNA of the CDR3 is TGTGCCAGCAGGAGGGGGACAGGGTTTTATAGCAATCAGCCCCAGCATTTT.

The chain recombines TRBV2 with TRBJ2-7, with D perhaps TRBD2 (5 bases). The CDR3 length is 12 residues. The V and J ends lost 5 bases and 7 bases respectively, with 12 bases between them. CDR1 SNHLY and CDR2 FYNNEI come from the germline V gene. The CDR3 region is CASSQLAGEQYF. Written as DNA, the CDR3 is TGTGCCAGCAGTCAACTGGCGGGTGAGCAGTACTTC.